Below, 5 T cell receptor beta chains from the same sample are listed, as sequenced in a study of blood T cell repertoires in COVID-19 (dated by TCRdb to about 2020). The library was prepared using the immunoSEQ multiplex PCR assay. Imported from immuneACCESS, the table was reduced by TCRdb to in-frame sequences with V and J called. These copies leave out some clones; in studies compared against another copy, an unresolved V gene accounts for under half, and the cause of the remainder is not known. Within this sample are under 200,000 clones, with approximately 91% of them counted one time only. Together, the top ten hold roughly 5% of the sample. Sequenced material: peripheral blood. These receptors were taken from a man aged 18 to 30 with COVID-19, enrolled during active disease.

The CDR3 loop reads CASSLRRQVNTEAFF. CDR3 bases: TGTGCCAGTAGTCTGCGTAGGCAGGTGAACACTGAAGCTTTCTTT. This rearrangement joins TRBV19 to TRBJ1-1; D gene uncertain. V gave up 5 bases and J gave up 0 bases, with 13 bases separating them. The V gene's germline CDR1 is LNHDA and CDR2 SQIVND (reference sequence). The CDR3 runs 15 residues.

In this sample, this clone turned up once. The chain uses TRBV10-3 and TRBJ1-2; D possibly corresponds to TRBD1 (5 bases). This CDR3 contains 14 residues. Germline values: CDR1 ENHRY, CDR2 SYGVKD. Trimming left V 4 bases short and J 1 base short, with 10 bases between. The CDR3 DNA follows: TGTGCCATCAGTGGTTTCCAGGGTAACTATGGCTACACCTTC. Translated: CAISGFQGNYGYTF.

Concerning this clone itself: Compared with germline, one end of the junction differs, possibly owing to a read error. CDR3 region: CASSNTEGGDEKLLF. CDR3 bases: TGTGCCAGTAGTAACACCGAAGGCGGAGATGAAAAACTGCTTTTT. The gene calls are TRBV19 and TRBJ1-4; D call uncertain. Germline CDR1 and CDR2: LNHDA and SQIVND (reference sequence). The CDR3 has 15 amino acids.

This clone has only one observation. The genes are TRBV28 and TRBJ2-7; D perhaps matches TRBD1 (6 bases). CDR1 and CDR2 from the germline V gene are MDHEN and SYDVKM. The CDR3 runs to 16 residues. The V and J ends lost 3 bases and 3 bases respectively, with 18 bases between them. The CDR3 region is CASSFPSGTLLYEQYF. Here the CDR3 DNA reads TGTGCCAGCAGTTTTCCCTCGGGGACACTACTCTACGAGCAGTACTTC. The whole variable domain, remainder taken from reference TRBV28 and TRBJ2-7, is DVKVTQSSRYLVKRTGEKVFLECVQDMDHENMFWYRQDPGLGLRLIYFSYDVKMKEKGDIPEGYSVSREKKERFSLILESASTNQTSMYLCASSFPSGTLLYEQYFGPGTRLTVT.

The chain recombines TRBV20-1 with TRBJ2-7; D gene uncertain. Deletions cut 3 bases from V and 3 bases from J, with 9 bases between. The CDR3 consists of 12 residues. The V gene's germline CDR1 is DFQATT and CDR2 SNEGSKA (reference sequence). The CDR3 coding sequence is TGCAGTGCTAGTACCCCGAGCTACGAGCAGTACTTC. This encodes CSASTPSYEQYF.